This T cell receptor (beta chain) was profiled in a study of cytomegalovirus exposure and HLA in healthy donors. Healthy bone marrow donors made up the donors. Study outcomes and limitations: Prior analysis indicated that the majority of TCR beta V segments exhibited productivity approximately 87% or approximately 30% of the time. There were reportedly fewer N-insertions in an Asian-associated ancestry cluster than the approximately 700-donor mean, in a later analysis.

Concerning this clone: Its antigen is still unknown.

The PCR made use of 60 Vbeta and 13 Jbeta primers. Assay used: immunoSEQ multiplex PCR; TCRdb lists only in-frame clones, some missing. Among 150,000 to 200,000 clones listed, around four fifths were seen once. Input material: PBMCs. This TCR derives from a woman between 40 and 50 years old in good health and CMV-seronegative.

The CDR3 DNA reads as TGTGCCAGCGGACGGACAGGGGTTGAGGGGGGGGAGCTGTTTTTT. It codes for CASGRTGVEGGELFF. V usage is TRBV4-2 and J usage is TRBJ2-2; 9 bases match TRBD1. Germline-derived CDR1 and CDR2 are LGHNA and YNFKEQ. The CDR3 is 15 residues long. J lost 8 bases, V lost 8 bases, and 12 bases had no gene match.